A selection of T cell receptor beta chains follows, all from one sample in a study of blood T cell repertoires in COVID-19. Repertoires were generated with immunoSEQ multiplex PCR, while TCRdb's copy carries only in-frame clones and drops some. The sample carries some 150,000 clones, 87% recorded once. Sequencing was carried out using peripheral blood. Receptors were obtained from a woman in her fifties or sixties who had recovered from COVID-19. Each CDR3 is given with its conserved first and last residue. A D gene is named only where the DNA matches it firmly. Where a row states a size, it is once, few, many or the class of an expanded clone; other rows omit it.

clone_size: .; v_call: TRBV6-1; d_call: TRBD2; j_call: TRBJ2-7; cdr3_aa: CASSKTSGSYEQYF; cdr3_nt: TGTGCCAGCAGTAAGACTAGCGGTTCTTACGAGCAGTACTTC
clone_size: once; v_call: TRBV28; d_call: TRBD2; j_call: TRBJ2-1; cdr3_aa: CASSSAFGGGETDNEQFF; cdr3_nt: TGTGCCAGCAGTTCCGCCTTTGGGGGGGGTGAAACTGACAATGAGCAGTTCTTC
clone_size: .; v_call: TRBV7-8; d_call: TRBD1; j_call: TRBJ2-1; cdr3_aa: CASSLWTGASSYNEQFF; cdr3_nt: TGTGCCAGCAGCTTATGGACAGGGGCGAGCTCCTACAATGAGCAGTTCTTC
clone_size: .; v_call: TRBV27; d_call: TRBD2; j_call: TRBJ2-3; cdr3_aa: CASSFSLAGLAPDTQYF; cdr3_nt: TGTGCCAGCAGTTTTAGTCTAGCGGGGTTGGCACCAGATACGCAGTATTTT
clone_size: .; v_call: TRBV5-4; d_call: .; j_call: TRBJ2-1; cdr3_aa: CASSGRTAYNEQFF; cdr3_nt: TGTGCCAGCAGCGGGCGGACAGCTTACAATGAGCAGTTCTTC
clone_size: .; v_call: TRBV5-5; d_call: .; j_call: TRBJ1-1; cdr3_aa: CASSLSANTEAFF; cdr3_nt: TGTGCCAGCAGCTTGAGCGCGAACACTGAAGCTTTCTTT
clone_size: .; v_call: TRBV19; d_call: .; j_call: TRBJ2-1; cdr3_aa: CASSIPGNNEQFF; cdr3_nt: TGTGCCAGTAGTATCCCGGGGAACAATGAGCAGTTCTTC
clone_size: .; v_call: TRBV5-1; d_call: TRBD1; j_call: TRBJ1-1; cdr3_aa: CASSTQGEDTEAFF; cdr3_nt: TGCGCCAGCAGCACACAGGGGGAGGACACTGAAGCTTTCTTT
clone_size: once; v_call: TRBV5-1; d_call: .; j_call: TRBJ2-5; cdr3_aa: CASAVQLTETQYF; cdr3_nt: TGCGCCAGTGCGGTGCAGCTGACGGAGACCCAGTACTTC
clone_size: .; v_call: TRBV18; d_call: TRBD1; j_call: TRBJ1-2; cdr3_aa: CASSRDSRESGYTF; cdr3_nt: TGTGCCAGCTCACGGGACAGCCGGGAGAGTGGCTACACCTTC
clone_size: .; v_call: TRBV14; d_call: .; j_call: TRBJ1-3; cdr3_aa: CASSQGRRNTIYF; cdr3_nt: TGTGCCAGCAGCCAAGGTCGGCGGAACACCATATATTTT
clone_size: .; v_call: TRBV28; d_call: TRBD1; j_call: TRBJ2-4; cdr3_aa: CASIESTGENIQYF; cdr3_nt: TGTGCCAGCATAGAATCGACAGGGGAAAACATTCAGTACTTC
clone_size: once; v_call: TRBV28; d_call: .; j_call: TRBJ2-6; cdr3_aa: CASSSRGLDLTF; cdr3_nt: TGTGCCAGCAGTTCGCGCGGCCTTGACCTGACTTTC
clone_size: few; v_call: TRBV27; d_call: TRBD1; j_call: TRBJ1-5; cdr3_aa: CASSRGQSQPQHF; cdr3_nt: TGTGCCAGCAGTAGGGGGCAGAGTCAGCCCCAGCATTTT
clone_size: once; v_call: TRBV7-8; d_call: .; j_call: TRBJ1-4; cdr3_aa: CASSVVGGDEKLFF; cdr3_nt: TGTGCCAGCAGCGTGGTAGGGGGAGATGAAAAACTGTTTTTT
clone_size: few; v_call: TRBV7-9; d_call: TRBD1; j_call: TRBJ1-2; cdr3_aa: CASSLSFRQGDYGYTF; cdr3_nt: TGTGCCAGCAGCCTCTCCTTTCGGCAGGGGGACTATGGCTACACCTTC
clone_size: .; v_call: TRBV7-8; d_call: TRBD2; j_call: TRBJ2-3; cdr3_aa: CATKRGGGDTQYF; cdr3_nt: TGTGCCACCAAGCGGGGGGGCGGGGATACGCAGTATTTT
clone_size: once; v_call: TRBV3-1/TRBV3-2; d_call: .; j_call: TRBJ2-3; cdr3_aa: CASSQAWAGSTDTQYF; cdr3_nt: TGTGCCAGCAGCCAAGCCTGGGCAGGGAGCACAGATACGCAGTATTTT
clone_size: .; v_call: TRBV28; d_call: .; j_call: TRBJ1-5; cdr3_aa: CASSLPQGDDQPQHF; cdr3_nt: TGTGCCAGCAGTTTACCACAGGGAGACGACCAGCCCCAGCATTTT
clone_size: .; v_call: TRBV4-1; d_call: .; j_call: TRBJ2-2; cdr3_aa: CASSQDQGFRFNGELFF; cdr3_nt: TGCGCCAGCAGCCAAGATCAGGGATTCAGGTTCAACGGGGAGCTGTTTTTT
clone_size: .; v_call: TRBV6-5; d_call: TRBD1; j_call: TRBJ1-1; cdr3_aa: CASTVPGQGSEAFF; cdr3_nt: TGTGCCAGCACCGTCCCGGGACAGGGATCTGAAGCTTTCTTT
clone_size: .; v_call: TRBV6-4; d_call: TRBD1; j_call: TRBJ2-1; cdr3_aa: CASSRNRGLGSSYNEQFF; cdr3_nt: TGTGCCAGCAGTCGAAACAGGGGGCTCGGGAGCTCCTACAATGAGCAGTTCTTC
clone_size: .; v_call: TRBV4-3; d_call: .; j_call: TRBJ1-4; cdr3_aa: CASSQDIEAAANEKLFF; cdr3_nt: TGCGCCAGCAGCCAAGATATCGAGGCAGCGGCTAATGAAAAACTGTTTTTT
clone_size: once; v_call: TRBV24-1; d_call: TRBD2; j_call: TRBJ2-5; cdr3_aa: CATSEPPLAGGQETQYF; cdr3_nt: TGTGCCACCAGTGAGCCTCCACTAGCGGGGGGCCAAGAGACCCAGTACTTC
clone_size: .; v_call: TRBV5-4; d_call: .; j_call: TRBJ1-5; cdr3_aa: CASSLDGSNQPQHF; cdr3_nt: TGTGCCAGCAGCTTGGACGGTAGCAATCAGCCCCAGCATTTT
clone_size: .; v_call: TRBV4-1; d_call: .; j_call: TRBJ1-5; cdr3_aa: CASSQGPRDSNQPQHF; cdr3_nt: TGCGCCAGCAGCCAGGGCCCCAGAGATAGCAATCAGCCCCAGCATTTT
clone_size: .; v_call: TRBV5-1; d_call: TRBD1; j_call: TRBJ1-5; cdr3_aa: CASSRTPMGQGDQPQHF; cdr3_nt: TGCGCCAGCAGCCGCACCCCGATGGGACAGGGGGATCAGCCCCAGCATTTT
clone_size: .; v_call: TRBV28; d_call: .; j_call: TRBJ1-1; cdr3_aa: CASRSPMAMNTEAFF; cdr3_nt: TGTGCCAGCAGGTCCCCGATGGCCATGAACACTGAAGCTTTCTTT
clone_size: .; v_call: TRBV21-1; d_call: .; j_call: TRBJ1-6; cdr3_aa: CASSKVHGTANSPLHF; cdr3_nt: TGTGCCAGCAGCAAAGTGCACGGGACAGCTAATTCACCCCTCCACTTT
clone_size: .; v_call: TRBV18; d_call: TRBD2; j_call: TRBJ2-1; cdr3_aa: CASSPQAGVPNEQFF; cdr3_nt: TGTGCCAGCTCACCACAAGCGGGGGTGCCAAATGAGCAGTTCTTC
clone_size: .; v_call: TRBV11-3; d_call: .; j_call: TRBJ2-5; cdr3_aa: CASSLQAGETQYF; cdr3_nt: TGTGCCAGCAGCTTACAAGCGGGAGAGACCCAGTACTTC
clone_size: .; v_call: TRBV7-6; d_call: TRBD2; j_call: TRBJ2-5; cdr3_aa: CASSLNSAGEGETQYF; cdr3_nt: TGTGCCAGCAGCTTAAATTCCGCGGGGGAGGGAGAGACCCAGTACTTC
clone_size: .; v_call: TRBV19; d_call: .; j_call: TRBJ2-4; cdr3_aa: CASSTYYRESAKNIQYF; cdr3_nt: TGTGCCAGTAGTACGTACTACAGGGAGTCGGCCAAAAACATTCAGTACTTC
clone_size: .; v_call: TRBV28; d_call: .; j_call: TRBJ1-3; cdr3_aa: CASNQGSNGYTIYF; cdr3_nt: TGTGCCAGCAATCAGGGGTCTAACGGGTACACCATATATTTT
clone_size: .; v_call: TRBV5-1; d_call: .; j_call: TRBJ2-5; cdr3_aa: CASSLDWGQETQYF; cdr3_nt: TGCGCCAGCAGCTTGGATTGGGGGCAGGAGACCCAGTACTTC
clone_size: .; v_call: TRBV9; d_call: TRBD1; j_call: TRBJ2-4; cdr3_aa: CASSPRDSHTIQYF; cdr3_nt: TGTGCCAGCAGCCCCCGGGACAGCCACACCATTCAGTACTTC
clone_size: .; v_call: TRBV11-2; d_call: TRBD1; j_call: TRBJ1-4; cdr3_aa: CASSVGQAGEKLFF; cdr3_nt: TGTGCCAGCAGCGTAGGACAGGCTGGGGAAAAACTGTTTTTT
clone_size: .; v_call: TRBV11-2; d_call: .; j_call: TRBJ2-2; cdr3_aa: CASSLAATGELFF; cdr3_nt: TGTGCCAGCAGCTTAGCAGCGACCGGGGAGCTGTTTTTT
clone_size: .; v_call: TRBV4-1; d_call: .; j_call: TRBJ2-5; cdr3_aa: CASSQEGVGETQYF; cdr3_nt: TGCGCCAGCAGCCAAGAAGGGGTCGGAGAGACCCAGTACTTC
clone_size: .; v_call: TRBV4-2; d_call: .; j_call: TRBJ1-1; cdr3_aa: CASSENRFDGTEAFF; cdr3_nt: TGTGCCAGCAGCGAAAACAGGTTTGATGGCACTGAAGCTTTCTTT
clone_size: few; v_call: TRBV15; d_call: .; j_call: TRBJ1-5; cdr3_aa: CATSNSAQGNQPQHF; cdr3_nt: TGTGCCACCAGTAATTCCGCGCAGGGTAATCAGCCCCAGCATTTT
clone_size: .; v_call: TRBV3-1/TRBV3-2; d_call: .; j_call: TRBJ1-5; cdr3_aa: CASSQERGQPQHF; cdr3_nt: TGTGCCAGCAGCCAAGAAAGAGGTCAGCCCCAGCATTTT
clone_size: .; v_call: TRBV6-5; d_call: TRBD2; j_call: TRBJ2-1; cdr3_aa: CASSYSPSGGYNEQFF; cdr3_nt: TGTGCCAGCAGTTACTCTCCCAGCGGGGGATACAATGAGCAGTTCTTC
clone_size: .; v_call: TRBV5-8; d_call: .; j_call: TRBJ2-4; cdr3_aa: CASSLERRVAKNIQYF; cdr3_nt: TGTGCCAGCAGCTTGGAGCGCCGAGTAGCCAAAAACATTCAGTACTTC
clone_size: .; v_call: TRBV4-1; d_call: TRBD1; j_call: TRBJ1-5; cdr3_aa: CASSPTQGASNQPQHF; cdr3_nt: TGCGCCAGCAGCCCAACCCAGGGGGCCAGCAATCAGCCCCAGCATTTT